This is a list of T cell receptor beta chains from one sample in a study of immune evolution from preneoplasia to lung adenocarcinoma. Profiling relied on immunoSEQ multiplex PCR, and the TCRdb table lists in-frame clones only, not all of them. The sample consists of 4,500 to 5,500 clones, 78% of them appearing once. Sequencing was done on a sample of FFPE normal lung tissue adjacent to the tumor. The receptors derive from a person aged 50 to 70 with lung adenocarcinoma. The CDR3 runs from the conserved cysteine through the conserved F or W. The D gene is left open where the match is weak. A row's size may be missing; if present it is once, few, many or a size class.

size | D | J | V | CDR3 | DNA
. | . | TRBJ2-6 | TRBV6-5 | CASSGSASGANVLTF | TGTGCCAGCAGTGGATCTGCCTCTGGGGCCAACGTCCTGACTTTC
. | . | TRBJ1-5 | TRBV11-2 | CASSLGAGEGGPQHF | TGTGCCAGCAGCTTAGGGGCAGGGGAGGGTGGGCCCCAGCATTTT
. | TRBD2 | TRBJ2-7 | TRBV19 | CASSTPRSGREYEQYF | TGTGCCAGTAGTACCCCTCGCAGCGGGAGAGAATACGAGCAGTACTTC
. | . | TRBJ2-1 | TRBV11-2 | CASSLEQITHPFF | TGTGCCAGCAGCTTAGAACAGATTACCCATCCATTCTTC
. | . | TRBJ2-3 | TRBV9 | CASSVGSSGLPDTQYF | TGTGCCAGCAGCGTAGGGTCCTCGGGACTCCCAGATACGCAGTATTTT
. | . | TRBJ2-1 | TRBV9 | CASSVDSGSSYNEQFF | TGTGCCAGCAGCGTAGATTCGGGGAGCTCCTACAATGAGCAGTTCTTC
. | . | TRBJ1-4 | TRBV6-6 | CASSSPRGINEKLFF | TGTGCCAGCAGTTCGCCCCGGGGGATTAATGAAAAACTGTTTTTT
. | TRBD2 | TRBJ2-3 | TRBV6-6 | CASSWGLAGTDTQYF | TGTGCCAGCAGCTGGGGACTAGCAGGCACAGATACGCAGTATTTT
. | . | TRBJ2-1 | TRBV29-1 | CSVEDVKAVEQFF | TGCAGCGTTGAAGATGTCAAAGCGGTGGAGCAGTTCTTC
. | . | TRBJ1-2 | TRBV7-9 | CASSLVGTLIGYTF | TGTGCCAGCAGCTTAGTCGGGACACTGATTGGCTACACCTTC
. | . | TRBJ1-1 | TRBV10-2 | CASRTGPSNTEAFF | TGCGCCAGCAGGACTGGACCTTCCAACACTGAAGCTTTCTTT
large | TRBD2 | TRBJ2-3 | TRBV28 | CASRGTSGGVVDTQYF | TGTGCCAGCAGAGGGACTAGCGGAGGTGTCGTGGATACGCAGTATTTT
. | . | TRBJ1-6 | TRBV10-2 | CASRTGGNSPLHF | TGCGCCAGCAGGACGGGTGGTAATTCACCCCTCCACTTT
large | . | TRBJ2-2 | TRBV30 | CAWSRGTRLNPGELFF | TGTGCCTGGAGTAGGGGGACCCGATTAAACCCCGGGGAGCTGTTTTTT
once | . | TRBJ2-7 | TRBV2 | CASSSGDSYEQYF | TGTGCCAGCAGTTCAGGGGACTCCTACGAGCAGTACTTC
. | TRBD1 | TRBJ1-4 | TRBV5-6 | CASSHRGRSVNEKLFF | TGTGCCAGCAGCCACAGGGGGCGTTCTGTTAATGAAAAACTGTTTTTT
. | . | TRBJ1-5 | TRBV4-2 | CASSQEPQGPRQPQHF | TGTGCCAGCAGCCAAGAGCCGCAGGGACCTAGGCAGCCCCAGCATTTT
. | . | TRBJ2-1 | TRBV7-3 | CASSLTVGSSYNEQFF | TGTGCCAGCAGCTTAACCGTCGGGAGCTCCTACAATGAGCAGTTCTTC
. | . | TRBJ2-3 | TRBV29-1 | CSVKGGLSTDTQYF | TGCAGCGTTAAGGGGGGATTAAGCACAGATACGCAGTATTTT
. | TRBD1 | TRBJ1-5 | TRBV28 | CASSPGQGRRPNQPQHF | TGTGCCAGCAGTCCAGGACAGGGTAGGCGCCCGAATCAGCCCCAGCATTTT
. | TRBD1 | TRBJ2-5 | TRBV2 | CASSRSGGRIETQYF | TGTGCCAGCAGTCGCTCAGGGGGTCGAATAGAGACCCAGTACTTC
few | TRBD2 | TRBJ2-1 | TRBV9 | CASSVGLAGVGQFF | TGTGCCAGCAGCGTAGGGCTAGCGGGAGTAGGGCAGTTCTTC